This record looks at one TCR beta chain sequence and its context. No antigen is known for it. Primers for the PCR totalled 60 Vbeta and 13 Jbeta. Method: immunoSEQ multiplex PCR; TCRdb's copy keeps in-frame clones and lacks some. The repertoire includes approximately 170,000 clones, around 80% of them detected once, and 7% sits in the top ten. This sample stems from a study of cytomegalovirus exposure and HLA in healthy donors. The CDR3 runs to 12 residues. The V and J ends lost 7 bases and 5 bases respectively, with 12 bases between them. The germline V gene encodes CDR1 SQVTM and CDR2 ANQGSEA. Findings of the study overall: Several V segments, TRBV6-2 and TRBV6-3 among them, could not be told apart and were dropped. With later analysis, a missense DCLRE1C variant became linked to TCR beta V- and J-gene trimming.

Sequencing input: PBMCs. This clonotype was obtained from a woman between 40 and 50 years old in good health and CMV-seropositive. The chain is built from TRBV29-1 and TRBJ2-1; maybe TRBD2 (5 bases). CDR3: CSAEVANNEQFF. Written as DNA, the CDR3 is TGCAGCGCCGAGGTAGCGAACAATGAGCAGTTCTTC.